The 28 T cell receptor beta chains below all came from one sample that was sequenced in a study of shared clonotypes between healthy human individuals. The assay was immunoSEQ multiplex PCR, and TCRdb's table has in-frame clones only and misses some. Among some 2 million clones listed, around 95% were seen once. Material: naive CD4+ T cells sorted from blood. Subset indicated: CD45RA+ positively selected. The source is a man aged 18 to 29 in good health.

J is TRBJ2-3 and V is TRBV7-2; TRBD2 matches at 16 bases. Trimming removed 6 bases from V and 2 bases from J; junction bases left unmatched: 5. CDR3 length equals 17 residues. Germline V gene sequence: CDR1 SGHTA, CDR2 FQGNSA. The CDR3 nucleotides read TGTGCCAGCAGACCGGGACTAGCGGGAGGGCCCACAGATACGCAGTATTTT. Residues: CASRPGLAGGPTDTQYF.

The chain combines TRBV6-5 with TRBJ2-7; 8 positions agree with TRBD2. With V trimmed by 10 bases and J by 3 bases, 8 bases remained unmatched. This CDR3 is 13 amino acids long. Germline V gene lookup returns CDR1 MNHEY and CDR2 SVGAGI. CDR3 in amino acids: CATQGTSGYEQYF. As DNA, the CDR3 is TGTGCCACCCAGGGTACTAGCGGCTACGAGCAGTACTTC.

This sequence joins TRBV11-2 and TRBJ2-7; TRBD1 agrees at 10 bases. With 4 bases clipped from V and 6 bases from J, the junction kept 12 bases outside the gene matches. The CDR3 sequence is 16 residues long. Germline V CDR1 and CDR2: SGHAT, FQNNGV. The DNA of the CDR3 is TGTGCCAGCAGCTCGACAGGGGGCGGAGATTTGGCCGAGCAGTACTTC. Amino acid sequence: CASSSTGGGDLAEQYF.

CDR3 amino acids: CASRENRDSFYEQYF. The CDR3 DNA reads as TGTGCCAGCAGAGAGAACCGGGACTCATTCTACGAGCAGTACTTC. This chain uses TRBV6-5 with TRBJ2-7, with D perhaps TRBD2 (6 bases). V lost 6 bases to trimming and J lost 3 bases, with 18 bases between them. Germline V CDR1 and CDR2: MNHEY, SVGAGI. The CDR3 runs to 15 residues.

The rearrangement uses TRBV21-1 and TRBJ2-1; no DNA check was done on the table's D call, TRBD1. TRBV21-1 is listed as a pseudogene. This CDR3 region has 12 residues. CDR3 protein: CASSKPNNEQFF. In DNA form, the CDR3 reads TGTGCCAGCAGCAAACCCAACAATGAGCAGTTCTTC.

This chain uses TRBV2 with TRBJ2-1; D call uncertain. CDR3 size: 13 residues. With 6 bases removed from V and 4 bases from J, the gap between germline ends came to 10 bases. The germline gives CDR1 SNHLY, CDR2 FYNNEI. The CDR3 is CASSFRIYNEQFF. In DNA form, the CDR3 reads TGTGCCAGCAGCTTCAGAATTTACAATGAGCAGTTCTTC.

This clone was recorded only once. This CDR3 is CASSLRTAGHQPQHF. Written as DNA, the CDR3 is TGTGCCAGCAGTTTGCGGACGGCGGGGCATCAGCCCCAGCATTTT. V gene TRBV28 combines with J gene TRBJ1-5, with D perhaps TRBD1 (5 bases). Trimming removed 3 bases from V and 5 bases from J, with 14 bases in between. This CDR3 is built from 15 residues. The V gene's germline CDR1 is MDHEN and CDR2 SYDVKM. Variable domain in full (rest from reference TRBV28 and TRBJ1-5): DVKVTQSSRYLVKRTGEKVFLECVQDMDHENMFWYRQDPGLGLRLIYFSYDVKMKEKGDIPEGYSVSREKKERFSLILESASTNQTSMYLCASSLRTAGHQPQHFGDGTRLSIL.

The chain couples TRBV4-1 to TRBJ1-3, with D uncertain. This CDR3 comprises 14 residues. CDR1 is MGHRA and CDR2 is YSYEKL in the germline V gene. V lost 1 base and J 9 bases, leaving 13 bases between the germline ends. CDR3 amino acids: CASSQGPGSGTIYF. The CDR3, as DNA: TGCGCCAGCAGCCAAGGGCCTGGGTCGGGCACCATATATTTT.

To note about this clone: The same CDR3 arises from other DNA sequences in this sample as well. The chain links TRBV29-1 to TRBJ2-3; possible D gene TRBD1, 7 bases. This CDR3 comprises 15 residues. In germline, CDR1 is SQVTM, CDR2 ANQGSEA. Between the trimmed V and J ends, which lost 0 bases and 0 bases, there was a span of 10 bases. For the CDR3, the DNA is TGCAGCGTTGAAGACAGGGGGGTCAGCACAGATACGCAGTATTTT. Translation gives CSVEDRGVSTDTQYF.

The chain employs TRBV5-1 and TRBJ2-1; weak D call: TRBD2 (5 bases). The germline CDR1 and CDR2 sequences are SGHRS and YFSETQ. The length of the CDR3 is 11 residues. Trimming cost V 5 bases and J 10 bases, with 10 bases left between them. The CDR3 spells CASRTDYEQFF. In DNA form, the CDR3 reads TGCGCCAGCAGGACCGACTACGAGCAGTTCTTC.

The CDR3 spells CAINGDYGYTF. The CDR3 DNA reads as TGTGCCATCAACGGGGACTATGGCTACACCTTC. The V gene is TRBV10-3, the J gene TRBJ1-2; no reliable D call. Trimming took 7 bases from V and 3 from J, leaving 6 bases between them. The CDR3 length is 11 residues. Germline V lookup: CDR1 ENHRY, CDR2 SYGVKD.

This clone was observed many times. The gene calls are TRBV7-2 and TRBJ2-7; weak D call: TRBD1 (7 bases). The germline V gene encodes CDR1 SGHTA and CDR2 FQGNSA. V was cut by 5 bases and J by 4 bases, with 18 bases left in between. This CDR3 region has 15 residues. CDR3 sequence (DNA): TGTGCCAGCAGCACGAACAGGGGTGGAGGGTACGAGCAGTACTTC. Encoded protein: CASSTNRGGGYEQYF.

The gene calls are TRBV19 and TRBJ1-1, with 7 bases fitting TRBD1. CDR3 size: 13 residues. V lost 5 bases, J lost 9 bases, and 9 bases stayed unmatched. Germline-derived CDR1 and CDR2 are LNHDA and SQIVND (reference sequence). Here the CDR3 DNA reads TGTGCCAGTAGTCTTAGGGACAGCAGAAAAGCTTTCTTT. It codes for CASSLRDSRKAFF.

This sequence joins TRBV13 and TRBJ2-1; TRBD1 aligns across 8 bases. Germline trimming cut 3 bases from V and 1 base from J; bases unmatched to any gene: 8. The CDR3 runs 17 residues. Germline V gene lookup returns CDR1 PRHDT and CDR2 FYEKMQ (reference sequence). The CDR3 sequence is CASSLRRRDRSYNEQFF. CDR3 DNA sequence: TGTGCCAGCAGCTTGAGAAGACGGGACAGGTCCTACAATGAGCAGTTCTTC.

Of note for this clone: The same CDR3 can be traced to other DNA sequences in this sample. The chain carries TRBV5-1 and TRBJ2-7; 7 nucleotides line up with TRBD1. The junction had 5 bases not matched to a gene; V was cut back by 5 bases and J by 0 bases. The CDR3 has 14 amino acids. CDR1 and CDR2 (germline): SGHRS, YFSETQ. The CDR3 spells CASSQQGSSYEQYF. Here the CDR3 DNA reads TGCGCCAGCAGTCAACAGGGGAGCTCCTACGAGCAGTACTTC.

The chain recombines TRBV30 with TRBJ2-7; perhaps TRBD1 as D (6 bases). This CDR3 contains 14 residues. From germline, CDR1 is GTSNPN and CDR2 SVGIG (reference sequence). V was cut by 1 base and J by 3 bases, with 13 bases left in between. The CDR3 reads CAWSDTGFGYEQYF. CDR3 bases: TGTGCCTGGAGTGACACAGGGTTCGGCTACGAGCAGTACTTC.

This sequence joins TRBV5-6 and TRBJ2-6, with no clear D. CDR1 is SGHDT, CDR2 YYEEEE, per germline. V was cut by 4 bases and J by 1 base, with 12 bases left in between. This CDR3 contains 16 residues. CDR3 coding DNA: TGTGCCAGCAGCGAACCCGGCTATTCTGGGGCCAACGTCCTGACTTTC. Amino acids: CASSEPGYSGANVLTF.

The rearrangement uses TRBV10-3 and TRBJ2-7; 8 bases match TRBD1. The CDR3 covers 11 residues. Germline trimming cut 9 bases from V and 5 bases from J; bases unmatched to any gene: 3. Germline assignment: CDR1 ENHRY and CDR2 SYGVKD. CDR3 sequence reads: CAIRQGNEQYF. CDR3 DNA: TGTGCCATAAGACAGGGGAACGAGCAGTACTTC.

The rearrangement joins TRBV30 to TRBJ1-6, with D perhaps matching TRBD1 (6 bases). Deletions cut 1 base from V and 10 bases from J, with 14 bases between. The germline gives CDR1 GTSNPN, CDR2 SVGIG (reference sequence). CDR3 length: 14 amino acids. In nucleotides, the CDR3 is TGTGCCTGGAGTGCACAGGGACTCTCGTCACCCCTCCACTTT. Translated, it gives CAWSAQGLSSPLHF.

Remarks on this clone: Other nucleotide sequences from this sample produce the same CDR3. The chain combines TRBV5-1 with TRBJ2-1, with no clear D. The CDR3 is made up of 14 amino acids. In germline, CDR1 is SGHRS, CDR2 YFSETQ. Trimming left V 4 bases short and J 4 bases short, with 12 bases between. CDR3: CASSLDPAYNEQFF. In DNA, the CDR3 is TGCGCCAGCAGCCTGGACCCGGCTTACAATGAGCAGTTCTTC. Combining the CDR3 with reference TRBV5-1 and TRBJ2-1 gives the whole variable domain KAGVTQTPRYLIKTRGQQVTLSCSPISGHRSVSWYQQTPGQGLQFLFEYFSETQRNKGNFPGRFSGRQFSNSRSEMNVSTLELGDSALYLCASSLDPAYNEQFFGPGTRLTVL.

The chain carries TRBV10-3 and TRBJ2-1, with D perhaps TRBD1 or TRBD2 (5 bases each). Germline CDR1 reads ENHRY; CDR2 reads SYGVKD. The V and J ends lost 4 bases and 5 bases respectively, with 21 bases between them. CDR3 length: 17 residues. CDR3: CAISATRAKGDNNEQFF. CDR3 DNA sequence: TGTGCCATCAGTGCCACGAGGGCCAAAGGGGATAACAATGAGCAGTTCTTC.

The J gene is TRBJ1-5, the V gene TRBV30; 11 nucleotides match TRBD1. The length of the CDR3 is 15 residues. The germline V gene has CDR1 GTSNPN and CDR2 SVGIG (reference sequence). V trimming: 2 bases; J trimming: 4 bases; junction bases outside the gene matches: 4. CDR3 coding DNA: TGTGCCTGGAGTCGGACAGGGGGCCGGAATCAGCCCCAGCATTTT. This translates into CAWSRTGGRNQPQHF.

The chain is built from TRBV5-4 and TRBJ2-7; 8 bases fit TRBD1. The V segment lost 0 bases and the J segment 0 bases; nucleotides outside the gene matches: 8. The CDR3 spans 17 residues. The germline gives CDR1 SGHNT, CDR2 YYREEE (reference sequence). The CDR3 here is CASSLGIPGGLSYEQYF. CDR3 bases: TGTGCCAGCAGCTTGGGAATCCCAGGGGGCCTCTCCTACGAGCAGTACTTC.

In this sample, this clone turned up once. The rearrangement links TRBV6-1 to TRBJ1-2; no clear D. The V end lost 7 bases, the J end lost 0 bases, and 15 bases lay between the germline ends. This CDR3 has 15 amino acids. Germline CDR1 reads MNHNS; CDR2 reads SASEGT. The CDR3 here is CASIRTERANYGYTF. Here the CDR3 DNA reads TGTGCCAGCATCCGGACCGAAAGAGCTAACTATGGCTACACCTTC.

On this clone: The sample contains more than one DNA sequence encoding this CDR3. This chain links TRBV2 with TRBJ1-5; D call uncertain. Germline lookup yields CDR1 SNHLY and CDR2 FYNNEI. The ends were cut back, 3 bases at V and 2 bases at J, with 5 bases in the middle. The CDR3 spans 13 residues. The CDR3 sequence is CASSERGNQPQHF. The CDR3 region has the DNA TGTGCCAGCAGTGAGAGGGGCAATCAGCCCCAGCATTTT.

CDR3 sequence (DNA): TGCGCCAGCAGCTATGTGGGGGGAGGAGAGACCCAGTACTTC. It encodes CASSYVGGGETQYF. The V call is TRBV5-1, the J call TRBJ2-5; weak D call: TRBD2 (6 bases). CDR1 and CDR2 (germline): SGHRS, YFSETQ. V was clipped by 3 bases and J by 4 bases, with 13 bases between them. The CDR3 is made up of 14 amino acids.

Only one count was recorded for this clone. CDR3 in DNA: TGTGCCAGCAGCTTGTACTCGACCAGCACAGATACGCAGTATTTT. It is translated as CASSLYSTSTDTQYF. The genes are TRBV5-6 and TRBJ2-3; D remains ambiguous. V was shortened by 1 base and J by 0 bases, with 9 bases between the two germline ends. The CDR3 is 15 amino acids. The V gene's germline CDR1 is SGHDT and CDR2 YYEEEE.

The rearrangement joins TRBV5-5 to TRBJ2-7; TRBD2 matches 9 bases. Germline V gene sequence: CDR1 SGHKS, CDR2 YYEKEE (reference sequence). This CDR3 is built from 14 residues. V shed 4 bases, J shed 4 bases, and the junction held 6 bases outside the gene matches. In DNA form, the CDR3 reads TGTGCCAGCAGCCGGGGGCTAGCGGGATACGAGCAGTACTTC. This codes for CASSRGLAGYEQYF.